The rows below give T cell receptor beta chains drawn from one sample of a study of blood T cells in healthy people across ages. Via MiXCR, TCRdb re-called the 5' RACE reads, giving one row per CDR3 protein. The sample yields over 1,300,000 distinct CDR3 sequences, approximately 59% seen once. The sequenced sample was blood. Receptors were obtained from a man younger than 35 in good health. Each CDR3 is given with its conserved first and last residue. The D gene is left open where the match is weak. The size field is filled for only some rows; it gives once, few, many or a size class.

. TRBJ1-1 . TRBV20-1 13 TGCAGTGCTGCGATAGGGCACAACACTGAAGCTTTCTTT CSAAIGHNTEAFF
TRBD1 TRBJ2-1 . TRBV3-1 15 TGTGCCAGCAGCCAAGCTGGGACAGGGACCAATGAGCAGTTCTTC CASSQAGTGTNEQFF
. TRBJ1-1 few TRBV4-1 15 TGCGCCAGCAGCCAAGTCGAGGGAGCGAACACTGAAGCTTTCTTT CASSQVEGANTEAFF
. TRBJ2-1 few TRBV29-1 11 TGCAGCGTGGGTGGAGGATACGAGCAGTTCTTC CSVGGGYEQFF
. TRBJ1-2 . TRBV2 13 TGTGCCAGCAGACAGGGAACTGGCTATGGCTACACCTTC CASRQGTGYGYTF
TRBD2 TRBJ2-1 . TRBV7-9 14 TGTGCCAGCAGCGGGGGGAGGGCCGACAATGAGCAGTTCTTC CASSGGRADNEQFF
TRBD2 TRBJ2-5 . TRBV6-5 16 TGTGCCAGCAGTTACTCGAGGACTAGCTTTCAAGAGACCCAGTACTTC CASSYSRTSFQETQYF
. TRBJ2-3 . TRBV2 11 TGTGCCAGCCACGCCACAGATACGCAGTATTTT CASHATDTQYF
. TRBJ1-2 . TRBV6-4 15 TGTGCCAGCAGTGACTCTTGGGCAGATTCCAATGGCTACACCTTC CASSDSWADSNGYTF
. TRBJ1-2 . TRBV20-1 12 TGCAGTGCTAGAACAGGGTTCGTGGACTACACCTTC CSARTGFVDYTF
. TRBJ1-2 few TRBV12-3/TRBV12-4 13 TGTGCCAGCAGTTCTTACGGCGCCTATGGCTACACCTTC CASSSYGAYGYTF
. TRBJ2-5 . TRBV20-1 14 TGCAGTGCTAGAGATCGGAGGGGCCTAGAGACCCAGTACTTC CSARDRRGLETQYF
TRBD1 TRBJ2-1 few TRBV29-1 16 TGCAGCGTTGAGGACAGGGGCGAAAGGTCCTACAATGAGCAGTTCTTC CSVEDRGERSYNEQFF
. TRBJ2-6 . TRBV5-1 16 TGCGCCAGCAGCTTAGGGCAGATCTCTGGGGCCAACGTCCTGACTTTC CASSLGQISGANVLTF
. TRBJ2-7 few TRBV20-1 15 TGCAGTGCTAGCTCAAGCTATCTAGCTTACTACGAGCAGTACTTC CSASSSYLAYYEQYF
. TRBJ1-2 . TRBV13 14 TGTGCCAGCAGCCTCGGCGGACAGACCTATGGCTACACCTTC CASSLGGQTYGYTF
TRBD2 TRBJ2-5 . TRBV29-1 16 TGCAGCGTTGAATGGGTTAGCGGGGGCCCCGTAGAGACCCAGTACTTC CSVEWVSGGPVETQYF
. TRBJ2-1 few TRBV6-2/TRBV6-3 13 TGTGCCAGCAGATTCCAGGGGAGCAATGAGCAGTTCTTC CASRFQGSNEQFF
TRBD1 TRBJ1-2 . TRBV25-1 14 TGTGCCAGCAGTGGGACAGGGTCCTTTGATGGCTACACCTTC CASSGTGSFDGYTF
TRBD2 TRBJ2-3 . TRBV7-9 15 TGTGCCAGCAGCCATGGGACTACTAGCACAGATACGCAGTATTTT CASSHGTTSTDTQYF
. TRBJ2-1 . TRBV5-4 15 TGTGCCAGCAGCTTGGGGGGCAGAGAATGGAATGAGCAGTTCTTC CASSLGGREWNEQFF
. TRBJ2-3 . TRBV27 14 TGTGCCAGCAGACCTCAGACAGGCACAGATACGCAGTATTTT CASRPQTGTDTQYF
TRBD1 TRBJ2-1 . TRBV7-2 17 TGTGCCAGCAGCTTAGAGCTTGGGGACAGCTCCTACAATGAGCAGTTCTTC CASSLELGDSSYNEQFF
TRBD2 TRBJ2-4 few TRBV29-1 15 TGCAGCGTTGGCCCAACCGGGACTAGCGGAAACATTCAGTACTTC CSVGPTGTSGNIQYF
. TRBJ2-7 . TRBV5-5 15 TGTGCCAGCAGCGTAGACAGTTATTCCTACAATGAGCAGTACTTC CASSVDSYSYNEQYF
. TRBJ1-2 . TRBV12-3/TRBV12-4 15 TGTGCCAGCAGTCCATACCTACCTGGGTTTGATGGCTACACCTTC CASSPYLPGFDGYTF
TRBD2 TRBJ2-1 . TRBV6-2/TRBV6-3 16 TGTGCCAGCAGATACCAACTAGCGGCCCCTTTAGTTGAGCAGTTCTTC CASRYQLAAPLVEQFF
TRBD2 TRBJ2-1 . TRBV27 16 TGTGCCAGCAGGGACGGGACTAGCGCCTCCTACAATGAGCAGTTCTTC CASRDGTSASYNEQFF
. TRBJ2-5 few TRBV7-9 14 TGTGCCAGCAACGGGGGTACCACCGATGGGACCCAGTACTTC CASNGGTTDGTQYF
TRBD2 TRBJ2-1 few TRBV29-1 13 TGCAGCGTTGAGACTAGCCAAGACAATGAGCAGTTCTTC CSVETSQDNEQFF
. TRBJ1-1 . TRBV29-1 13 TGCAGCGTTGAGGAGGCGACAAACACTGAAGCTTTCTTT CSVEEATNTEAFF
TRBD1 TRBJ2-1 . TRBV9 14 TGTGCCAGCAGCGTACTTTTCAGGGGGAATGAGCAGTTCTTC CASSVLFRGNEQFF
. TRBJ2-7 . TRBV3-1 15 TGTGCCAGCAGCCTCGTTCCCGACGGATCCTACGAGCAGTACTTC CASSLVPDGSYEQYF
. TRBJ2-7 . TRBV29-1 11 TGCAGCGTTCAGGAGTCCTACGAGCAGTACTTC CSVQESYEQYF
TRBD2 TRBJ2-1 . TRBV12-3/TRBV12-4 16 TGTGCCAGCAGGTCCGGGACTAGCGGGAGTATAGATGAGCAGTTCTTC CASRSGTSGSIDEQFF
. TRBJ2-3 . TRBV7-8 16 TGTGCCAGCAAGGTCGGGGGCACTTCTAGCACAGATACGCAGTATTTT CASKVGGTSSTDTQYF
. TRBJ1-2 once TRBV27 14 TGTGCCAGCACAACCATTGGGGGAAACTATGGCTACACCTTC CASTTIGGNYGYTF
. TRBJ2-5 . TRBV27 16 TGTGCCAGCAGTTTAACGCGGAGGGGGGACCAAGAGACCCAGTACTTC CASSLTRRGDQETQYF
TRBD2 TRBJ2-1 many TRBV7-8 16 TGTGCCAGCTGTTTATGGAAACTAGCGGGAGTTCAGGAGCAGTTCTTC CASCLWKLAGVQEQFF
. TRBJ1-2 few TRBV6-5 16 TGTGCCAGCAGTTACTTAGAGGGAGAGGTTAACTATGGCTACACCTTC CASSYLEGEVNYGYTF
. TRBJ2-1 few TRBV6-5 13 TGTGCCAGCAGTGCAGGCATCTACAATGAGCAGTTCTTC CASSAGIYNEQFF
. TRBJ1-1 few TRBV20-1 14 TGCAGTGCTAGAGCCCCAGGCCGCTACACTGAAGCTTTCTTT CSARAPGRYTEAFF
. TRBJ2-5 . TRBV4-1 15 TGCGCCAGCAGCCAACTCGGACTGCCGTTGGAGACCCAGTACTTC CASSQLGLPLETQYF
TRBD1 TRBJ1-4 . TRBV28 17 TGTGCCAGCAGCTCCGTTCGGACAGGGCGAGTTCATGAAAAACTGTTTTTT CASSSVRTGRVHEKLFF
. TRBJ2-3 . TRBV7-8 16 TGTGCCAGCAGCTTAGAGAGCCAACTATACACAGATACGCAGTATTTT CASSLESQLYTDTQYF
. TRBJ2-3 . TRBV9 14 TGTGCCAGCAGCGTAGTGGGGGGGCCAGATACGCAGTATTTT CASSVVGGPDTQYF